The table lists the clone carrying this T cell receptor (beta chain) with a few counts. Its antigen remains unidentified. This sample is part of a study of cytomegalovirus exposure and HLA in healthy donors. Overall study findings and caveats: In a later analysis, TCR beta V- and J-gene trimming showed a link to a missense DCLRE1C variant.

The V gene's germline CDR1 is SEHNR and CDR2 FQNEAQ (reference sequence). Trimming removed 5 bases at V and 4 bases at J, with 26 bases between. The CDR3 is 18 residues long. PCR involved 60 Vbeta and 13 Jbeta primers. Only in-frame clones appear in the TCRdb table, and some are missing; sequencing was by immunoSEQ multiplex PCR. In the table there are approximately 160,000 clones, approximately 67% of which are singletons. Specimen: PBMCs. The receptor was isolated from a woman aged 18-29 years in good health and CMV-seropositive. The V and J genes are TRBV7-9 and TRBJ2-5; a weak D match, TRBD2 (6 bases). CDR3 coding DNA: TGTGCCAGCAGCCAACCGGGGCGGGAAGTGATTGGTCTAGAGACCCAGTACTTC. Translating gives CASSQPGREVIGLETQYF.